What follows is one T cell receptor beta chain and its context. V shed 5 bases and J 3 bases; nucleotides not matched to a gene: 9. This CDR3 contains 17 residues. Germline CDR1 and CDR2: LGHNT and FRNRAP. Some clones are missing from TCRdb's copy, which holds only in-frame ones; the method was immunoSEQ multiplex PCR. The data contain some 300,000 clones, 80% to 90% of them singletons. These data originate in a study of blood T cell repertoires in COVID-19. At the level of the study: Samples taken during acute and convalescent COVID-19 were collected in the United States, Italy and Spain. Sources were T cells, B-cell-depleted T cells, or PBMCs; the material itself was cDNA or gDNA.

Material for sequencing was peripheral blood. This receptor was taken from a woman in her seventies with COVID-19, enrolled during active disease. The chain uses TRBV12-5 and TRBJ1-4; TRBD1 agrees at 10 bases. The CDR3 DNA follows: TGTGCTAGTGGTCCACGGACAGGGGGTGAAGCTAATGAAAAACTGTTTTTT. Protein product: CASGPRTGGEANEKLFF.